Following are 7 T cell receptor beta chains from one sample sequenced in a study of blood T cell repertoires in COVID-19 (dated by TCRdb to the early 2020s). The library was built by means of the immunoSEQ multiplex PCR assay. The immuneACCESS repertoire file appears here via TCRdb, limited to in-frame rearrangements. These files lack a portion of the clones; in checked studies, under half of the deficit traces to unresolved V genes, and the cause of the others is not known. Present in this sample are approximately 170,000 clones, around 82% of which were seen just once. The ten largest account for 5% to 6% of the sample. The material sequenced was PBMCs or T cells enriched from blood (not recorded which). The origin of the receptors is a man aged 40-55 years who had recovered from COVID-19.

CDR3 protein: CASSTRTGKISYEQYV. The CDR3, as DNA: TGTGCCAGCAGCACCCGGACAGGGAAAATTTCCTACGAGCAGTACGTC. This rearrangement joins TRBV21-1 to TRBJ2-7; the tabulated D call, TRBD1, remains unverified against the DNA. TRBV21-1 is a recognized pseudogene. This CDR3 is built from 16 residues.

Here the CDR3 reads CASSVGTGTGGDEQYF. DNA of the CDR3: TGTGCCAGCAGCGTGGGGACCGGGACAGGAGGTGACGAGCAGTACTTC. The V gene is TRBV9, the J gene TRBJ2-7; 8 bases fit TRBD1. Per germline, CDR1 SGDLS and CDR2 YYNGEE. Losses at the gene ends were 2 bases for V and 5 bases for J; bases not matched to a gene: 12. CDR3 size: 16 residues.

The chain uses TRBV5-1 and TRBJ2-5; TRBD2 matches 7 bases. The V gene end was trimmed by 3 bases and the J gene end by 1 base; junction bases not matched to a gene: 3. The germline gives CDR1 SGHRS, CDR2 YFSETQ. The CDR3 sequence is 14 residues long. CDR3 residues: CASSSGTTQETQYF. Written as DNA, the CDR3 is TGCGCCAGCAGCTCCGGGACTACCCAAGAGACCCAGTACTTC.

This clone occurred a few times. V usage is TRBV18 and J usage is TRBJ2-7; 10 bases align to TRBD1. The CDR3 consists of 15 residues. Per germline, CDR1 KGHSH and CDR2 LQKENI. The V segment lost 4 bases and the J segment 3 bases; nucleotides outside the gene matches: 6. This CDR3 reads CASSQGTGDLYEQYV. CDR3 DNA sequence: TGTGCCAGCTCACAAGGGACAGGGGATCTCTACGAGCAGTACGTC.

V usage is TRBV5-3 and J usage is TRBJ1-1; 8 nucleotides line up with TRBD1. TRBV5-3 is classed as an ORF, of uncertain function. CDR3 length equals 14 residues. V dropped 0 bases and J dropped 6; count of bases not matched to a gene: 4. In DNA, the CDR3 is TGTGCCAGAAGCTTGGAACAGGGGGGCCCTGAAGCTTTCTTT. Translation: CARSLEQGGPEAFF.

The V gene is TRBV5-1, the J gene TRBJ2-2; TRBD2 agrees at 10 bases. The CDR3 extends over 17 amino acids. V shed 6 bases and J 3 bases; nucleotides not matched to a gene: 11. Germline-derived CDR1 and CDR2 are SGHRS and YFSETQ. The CDR3 protein is CASIQRGGLHDTGELFF. CDR3 nucleotide sequence: TGCGCCAGCATCCAGCGGGGGGGCCTTCACGACACCGGGGAGCTGTTTTTT.

The chain is built from TRBV30 and TRBJ2-1, with 11 bases lining up with TRBD2. With 0 bases clipped from V and 3 bases from J, the junction kept 10 bases outside the gene matches. The CDR3 has 18 amino acids. CDR1 and CDR2 from the germline V gene are GTSNPN and SVGIG (reference sequence). This chain's CDR3 is CAWSVWASGGRIYNEQFF. The DNA for the CDR3 is TGTGCCTGGAGTGTATGGGCTAGCGGGGGGCGAATCTACAATGAGCAGTTCTTC.